This T cell receptor beta chain was sequenced during a study of cytomegalovirus exposure and HLA in healthy donors. For the study at large: Later analysis reported that the roughly 130 validation repertoires shared the platform of the approximately 690 first-cohort repertoires.

Study-wide results and caveats: The study designated 150 or so TCR beta chains cytomegalovirus-associated. Cytomegalovirus status, reportedly, was diagnosed with high specificity and sensitivity by the classifier. Whilst most TCR sequences proved rare, a subset of public TCRs occurred across many donors.

This CDR3 is built from 15 residues. Germline V CDR1 and CDR2: MNHNS, SASEGT. Trimming took 6 bases from V and 1 from J, leaving 16 bases between them. Some clones are missing from TCRdb's copy, which holds only in-frame ones; the method was immunoSEQ multiplex PCR. The sample shows fewer than 200,000 clones, around nine tenths of them seen only once. Points on this clone: The antigen is unknown.

Sequenced sample: PBMCs. The V gene is TRBV6-1, the J gene TRBJ2-7; possibly TRBD1 for D (5 bases). The sequence was collected from a man aged 18 to 35 in good health and CMV-seropositive. The CDR3 region is CASSREGIGSYEQYF. CDR3 nucleotides: TGTGCCAGCAGCAGGGAAGGGATCGGGTCCTACGAGCAGTACTTC.